The present TCR beta chain was sequenced within a study of blood T cell repertoires in COVID-19. As processed by the authors: For nucleated cells, counts were estimated from reference gene primer amplification. Only in-frame clones appear in the TCRdb table, and some are missing; sequencing was by immunoSEQ multiplex PCR. D and trimming were read from the DNA, whereas the V and J calls and clone size are those reported in that table. There are 350,000 to 450,000 clones in the sample; 88% occur only once, and 1.4% to 1.5% lies in the top ten. Participant reports of clinical history set cohort assignment. Germline CDR1 KGHDR, CDR2 SFDVKD. Trimming at V came to 9 bases and at J to 0 bases, leaving 3 bases not matched to a gene. The CDR3 sequence is 15 residues long.

The sample was PBMCs or T cells enriched from blood (not recorded which). This receptor was identified in a woman in her late teens or twenties who had been exposed to COVID-19. J is TRBJ2-2 and V is TRBV24-1; 10 nucleotides agree with TRBD1. The CDR3 DNA reads as TGTGCCACCGGGACAGGGGCACCGAACACCGGGGAGCTGTTTTTT. Its translation: CATGTGAPNTGELFF.